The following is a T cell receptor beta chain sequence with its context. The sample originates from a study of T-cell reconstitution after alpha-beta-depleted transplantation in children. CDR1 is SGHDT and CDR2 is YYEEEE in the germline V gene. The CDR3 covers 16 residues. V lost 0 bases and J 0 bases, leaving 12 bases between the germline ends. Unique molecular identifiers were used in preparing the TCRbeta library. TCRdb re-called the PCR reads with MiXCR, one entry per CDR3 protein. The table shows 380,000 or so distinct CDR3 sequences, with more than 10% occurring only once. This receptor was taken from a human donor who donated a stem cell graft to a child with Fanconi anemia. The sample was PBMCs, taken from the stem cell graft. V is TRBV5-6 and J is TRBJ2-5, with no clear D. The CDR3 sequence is CASSLEQNVYQETQYF. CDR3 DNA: TGTGCCAGCAGCTTGGAACAGAACGTGTACCAAGAGACCCAGTACTTC.